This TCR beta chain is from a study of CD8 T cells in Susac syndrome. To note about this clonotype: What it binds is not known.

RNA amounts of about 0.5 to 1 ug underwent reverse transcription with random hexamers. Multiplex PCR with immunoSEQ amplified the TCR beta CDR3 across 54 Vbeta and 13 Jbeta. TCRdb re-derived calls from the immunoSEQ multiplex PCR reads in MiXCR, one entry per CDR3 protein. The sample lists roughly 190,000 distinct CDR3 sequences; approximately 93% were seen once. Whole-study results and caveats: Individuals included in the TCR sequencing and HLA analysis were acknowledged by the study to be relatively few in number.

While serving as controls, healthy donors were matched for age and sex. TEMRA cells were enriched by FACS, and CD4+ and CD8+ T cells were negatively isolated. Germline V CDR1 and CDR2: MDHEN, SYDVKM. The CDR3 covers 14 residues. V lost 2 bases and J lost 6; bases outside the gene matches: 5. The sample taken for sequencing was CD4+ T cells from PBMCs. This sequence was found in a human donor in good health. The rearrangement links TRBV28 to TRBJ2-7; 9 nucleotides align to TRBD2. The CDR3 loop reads CASSLSGGTPEQYF. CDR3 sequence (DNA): TGTGCCAGCAGTTTAAGCGGGGGGACCCCCGAGCAGTACTTC.